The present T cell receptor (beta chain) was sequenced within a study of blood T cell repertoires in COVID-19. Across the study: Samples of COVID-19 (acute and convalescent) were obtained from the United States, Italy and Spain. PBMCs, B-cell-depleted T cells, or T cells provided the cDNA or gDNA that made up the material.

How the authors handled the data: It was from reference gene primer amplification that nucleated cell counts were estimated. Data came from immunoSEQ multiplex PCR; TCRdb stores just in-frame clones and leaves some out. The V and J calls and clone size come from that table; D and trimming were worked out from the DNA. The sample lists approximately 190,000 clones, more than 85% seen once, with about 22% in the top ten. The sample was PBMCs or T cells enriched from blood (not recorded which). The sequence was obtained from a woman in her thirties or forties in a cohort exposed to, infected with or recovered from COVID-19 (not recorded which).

The CDR3 protein is CASSHRLSPGGRDTEAFF. As DNA, the CDR3 is TGTGCCAGCAGCCATCGACTATCACCTGGGGGCAGGGACACTGAAGCTTTCTTT. The V gene is TRBV14, the J gene TRBJ1-1; possibly TRBD1 for D (6 bases). The CDR3 length is 18 residues. Trimming removed 3 bases from V and 3 bases from J, with 23 bases in between. Germline CDR1 is SGHDN and CDR2 is FVKESK.